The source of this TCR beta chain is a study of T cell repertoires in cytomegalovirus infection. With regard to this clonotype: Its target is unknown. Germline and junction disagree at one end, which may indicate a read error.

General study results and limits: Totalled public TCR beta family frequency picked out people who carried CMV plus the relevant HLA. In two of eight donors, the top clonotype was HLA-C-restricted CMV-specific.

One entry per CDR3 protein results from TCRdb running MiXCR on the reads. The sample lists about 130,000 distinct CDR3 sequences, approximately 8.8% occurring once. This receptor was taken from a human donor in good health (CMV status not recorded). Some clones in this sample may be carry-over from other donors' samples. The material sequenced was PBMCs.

The CDR3 spells CASSSDRSGENQYF. DNA of the CDR3: TGTGCCAGCAGCTCCGATCGGTCAGGGGAGAACCAGTACTTC. V and J are TRBV7-2 and TRBJ2-5, with a weak D call TRBD1 (6 bases). Germline V gene data show CDR1 as SGHTA and CDR2 as FQGNSA. The CDR3 consists of 14 residues.